This T cell receptor beta chain was documented in a study of T cells in Graves' hyperthyroidism and ophthalmopathy. Overall study findings and caveats: Most clonotypes expanded in the thyroid (above 0.001) were also present in blood.

Clinicians diagnosed patients from clinical symptoms, serum thyroxine and TRAb, thyroid ultrasound and orbital computed tomography. The TCR beta CDR3 regions underwent amplification using RNA transcripts as the source. Carried out on the TCR CDR3, a first-round RT-PCR used the HTBI primer set. Via MiXCR, TCRdb re-called the multiplex PCR reads, giving one row per CDR3 protein. The sample shows hundreds of thousands of distinct CDR3 sequences, roughly 15% of them seen only once. Germline loops: CDR1 SGDLS, CDR2 YYNGEE. Trimming at V came to 4 bases and at J to 5 bases, leaving 7 bases not matched to a gene. There are 15 residues in the CDR3. Notes on this clonotype: Its antigen is unidentified.

The receptor comes from a woman aged 45-65 years with Graves' ophthalmopathy. The chain combines TRBV9 with TRBJ2-1; TRBD2 agrees at 9 bases. Sequencing was performed on blood. The CDR3 here is CASSPTGTSNNEQFF. For the CDR3, the DNA is TGTGCCAGCAGCCCAACCGGGACTAGCAACAATGAGCAGTTCTTC.